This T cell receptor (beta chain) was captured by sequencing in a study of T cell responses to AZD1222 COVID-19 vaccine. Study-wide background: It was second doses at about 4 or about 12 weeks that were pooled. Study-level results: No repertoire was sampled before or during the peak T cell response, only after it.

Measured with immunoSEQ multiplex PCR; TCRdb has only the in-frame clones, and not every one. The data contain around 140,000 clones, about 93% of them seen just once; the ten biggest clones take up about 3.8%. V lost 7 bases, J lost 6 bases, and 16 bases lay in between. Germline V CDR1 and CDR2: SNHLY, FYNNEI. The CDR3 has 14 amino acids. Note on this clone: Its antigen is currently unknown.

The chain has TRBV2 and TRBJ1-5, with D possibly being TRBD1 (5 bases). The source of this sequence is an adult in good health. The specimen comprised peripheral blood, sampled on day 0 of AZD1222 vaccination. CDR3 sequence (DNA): TGTGCCAGCACCCCGGGGGGGTTGGGTCAGCCCCAGCATTTT. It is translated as CASTPGGLGQPQHF.